This T cell receptor beta chain was sequenced for a study of T cell responses to AZD1222 COVID-19 vaccine (TCRdb year 2021). For context, the study as a whole: AZD1222 recipients with second doses at about 4 weeks or about 12 weeks were pooled, because spike-specific TCR depth and breadth did not differ between schedules. A total of about 230 trial participants underwent TCR sequencing, of whom around 200 received two doses of AZD1222 and roughly 25 received two doses of the MenACWY control vaccine. Trial participants were enrolled into age subgroups of 18-55, 56-69 and 70-plus years, which contained about 150, 27 and 61 TCR-sequenced participants, respectively.

In the case of this clone: No antigen is known for it. No base qualities exist here, and no much larger clone lies one base off it.

What this sample's time point label stands for: baseline before first vaccination. Samples from vaccinated people were obtained from the UK trials COV001 and COV002, which included a single-blind randomized controlled phase 2/3 trial of AZD1222 (ChAdOx1 nCoV-19) in healthy adults. For TCRbeta chain sequencing, PBMC samples were collected from trial participants at day 0 and at day 28 after the second dose. The CDR3 goes from the cysteine to the phenylalanine over 15 residues. Only the CDR3 region is kept as DNA, spanning 45 bases read in frame from base 1. As encoded in the germline V gene, CDR1 is SGHDT while CDR2 is YYEEEE. V sheds 3 bases and J sheds 3 bases, leaving 10 bases between their ends. Overall study results and their limits: Because no samples from the day 14 peak response were available, repertoires could be characterized only after the peak T cell response. The 56-69-year group was small, and its depth increase did not reach significance, likely because of low power. The vaccine-associated CD4 TCRs covered the entire spike protein, and the dominant responses fell in regions 160-218 and 743-854. Conclusions about previously exposed vaccinees are limited because only five or six AZD1222 recipients were SARS-CoV-2 seropositive at baseline. Participants were mostly white British, with more females than males. The authors suggested clonal diversity may have been underestimated. Reportedly, close to half of the unique spike-specific TCRs recognized epitopes lying outside the regions that are mutated in the B.1.351 and B.1.1.7 variants. A significant rise in spike-specific TCR breadth and depth was observed after two AZD1222 doses relative to day 0 and relative to MenACWY recipients.

The CDR3 regions of human TCRbeta chains were analyzed by immunosequencing. The source study handled its data this way. TCRs in the repertoires were matched against a reference library of SARS-CoV-2-specific TCRs that had been generated with the MIRA antigen-specificity platform. Breadth meant the fraction of unique TCRs that were SARS-CoV-2-associated, whereas depth meant the fraction of total T cells that were SARS-CoV-2-associated. Using the MIRA data, every spike-specific TCR was mapped to the spike region that the TCR reacted to and assigned to either a CD4 or a CD8 class. Log10-transformed breadth and depth values were compared by one-way ANOVA with Sidak's multiple comparisons tests. The table was pulled from immuneACCESS by TCRdb, which kept in-frame rearrangements only. Such tables lose some clones; where checked, under half of the loss comes from unresolved V genes, and the rest has no known cause. For V, J and clone size, that table is used; D and trimming come from the DNA. Counted in this sample were 100,000 to 150,000 clones; roughly 89% of them appeared once. 5.5% to 7% of the sample is held by the ten biggest clonotypes.

This sequence originates from an adult in good health. The chain joins TRBV5-6 to TRBJ2-6, with an unclear D gene assignment. The sequenced sample was peripheral blood, obtained on day 0 of AZD1222 vaccination. Here the CDR3 is given as CASSSPSGGANVLTF. In nucleotide form, the sequence is TGTGCCAGCAGCTCCCCTTCAGGTGGGGCCAACGTCCTGACTTTC.